This T cell receptor beta chain was recovered during a study of T cell changes during pregnancy in multiple sclerosis. The repertoire was sequenced with immunoSEQ multiplex PCR; TCRdb's copy has only in-frame clones and lacks some. The data hold approximately 30,000 clones, with 88% observed a single time. Sample: CD8+ T cells from peripheral blood mononuclear cells, taken in the second trimester of pregnancy. The sequence was collected from a female donor with multiple sclerosis, enrolled in a pregnancy study.

CDR3 in amino acids: CASSLNLANGELFF. The CDR3 DNA sequence: TGTGCCAGCAGCTTGAATCTAGCTAACGGGGAGCTGTTTTTT. V usage is TRBV11-2 and J usage is TRBJ2-2, with a possible D match to TRBD2 (5 bases). The ends were cut back, 3 bases at V and 7 bases at J, with 12 bases in the middle. Germline CDR1 and CDR2: SGHAT and FQNNGV. This CDR3 region has 14 residues.